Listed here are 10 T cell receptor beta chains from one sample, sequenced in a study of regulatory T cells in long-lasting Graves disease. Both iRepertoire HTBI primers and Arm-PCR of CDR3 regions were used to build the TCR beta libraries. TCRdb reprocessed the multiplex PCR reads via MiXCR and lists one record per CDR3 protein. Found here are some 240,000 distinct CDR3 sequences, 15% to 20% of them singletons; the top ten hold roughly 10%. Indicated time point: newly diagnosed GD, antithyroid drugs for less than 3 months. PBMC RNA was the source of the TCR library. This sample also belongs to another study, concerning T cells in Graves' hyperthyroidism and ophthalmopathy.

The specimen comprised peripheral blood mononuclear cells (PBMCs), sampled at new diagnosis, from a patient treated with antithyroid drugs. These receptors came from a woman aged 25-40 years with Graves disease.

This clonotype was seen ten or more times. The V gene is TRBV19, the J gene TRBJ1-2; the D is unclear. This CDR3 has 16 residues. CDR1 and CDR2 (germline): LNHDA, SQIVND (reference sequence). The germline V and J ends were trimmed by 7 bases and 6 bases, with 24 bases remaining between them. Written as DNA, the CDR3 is TGTGCCAGTACTCCCTACAACGGTTTTTCCCCGGATGGCTACACCTTC. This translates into CASTPYNGFSPDGYTF.

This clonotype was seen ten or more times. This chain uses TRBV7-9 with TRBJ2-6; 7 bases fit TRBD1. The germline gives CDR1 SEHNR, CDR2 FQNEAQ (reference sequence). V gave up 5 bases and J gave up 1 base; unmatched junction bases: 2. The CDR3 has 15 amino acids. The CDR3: CASSLRGSGANVLTF. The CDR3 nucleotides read TGTGCCAGCAGCCTCAGGGGGTCTGGGGCCAACGTCCTGACTTTC.

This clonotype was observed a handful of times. The CDR3 reads CASSPKTGTADTQYF. The CDR3 coding sequence is TGTGCCAGCTCACCGAAGACAGGGACGGCAGATACGCAGTATTTT. This chain uses TRBV18 with TRBJ2-3; 7 positions agree with TRBD1. The length of the CDR3 is 15 residues. V shed 3 bases, J shed 4 bases, and the junction held 7 bases outside the gene matches. Germline V lookup: CDR1 KGHSH, CDR2 LQKENI.

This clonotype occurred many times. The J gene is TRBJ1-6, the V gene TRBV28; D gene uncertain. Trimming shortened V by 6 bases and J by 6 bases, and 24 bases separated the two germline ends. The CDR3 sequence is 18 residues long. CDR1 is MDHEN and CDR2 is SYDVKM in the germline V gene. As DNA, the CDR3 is TGTGCCAGCAGGGGCAGACCCCAGACCCAGCCTCTTAATTCACCCCTCCACTTT. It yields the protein CASRGRPQTQPLNSPLHF. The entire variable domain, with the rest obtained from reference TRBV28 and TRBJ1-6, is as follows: DVKVTQSSRYLVKRTGEKVFLECVQDMDHENMFWYRQDPGLGLRLIYFSYDVKMKEKGDIPEGYSVSREKKERFSLILESASTNQTSMYLCASRGRPQTQPLNSPLHFGNGTRLTVT.

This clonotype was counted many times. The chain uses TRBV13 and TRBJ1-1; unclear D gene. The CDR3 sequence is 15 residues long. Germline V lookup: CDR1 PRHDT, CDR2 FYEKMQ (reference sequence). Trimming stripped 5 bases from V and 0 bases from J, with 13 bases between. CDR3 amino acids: CASSDYLGMNTEAFF. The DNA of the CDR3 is TGTGCCAGCAGCGATTATTTGGGCATGAACACTGAAGCTTTCTTT. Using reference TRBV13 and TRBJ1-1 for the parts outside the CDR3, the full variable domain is AAGVIQSPRHLIKEKRETATLKCYPIPRHDTVYWYQQGPGQDPQFLISFYEKMQSDKGSIPDRFSAQQFSDYHSELNMSSLELGDSALYFCASSDYLGMNTEAFFGQGTRLTVV.

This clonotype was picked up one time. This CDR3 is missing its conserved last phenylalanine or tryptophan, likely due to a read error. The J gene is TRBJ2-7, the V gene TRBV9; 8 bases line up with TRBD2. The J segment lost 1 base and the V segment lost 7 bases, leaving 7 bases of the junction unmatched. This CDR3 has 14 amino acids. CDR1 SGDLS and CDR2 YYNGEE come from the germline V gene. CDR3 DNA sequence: TGTGCCAGCTCGGCGGGGGGACGGTCCTACGAGCAGTACTCC. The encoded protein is CASSAGGRSYEQYS.

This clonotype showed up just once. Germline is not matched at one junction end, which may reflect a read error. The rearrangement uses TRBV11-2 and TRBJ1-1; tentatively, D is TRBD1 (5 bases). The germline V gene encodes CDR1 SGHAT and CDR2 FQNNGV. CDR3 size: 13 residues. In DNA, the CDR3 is TGTGCCAGCAGCTTGGGGCGGAACACTGAATCTTTCTTT. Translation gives CASSLGRNTESFF.

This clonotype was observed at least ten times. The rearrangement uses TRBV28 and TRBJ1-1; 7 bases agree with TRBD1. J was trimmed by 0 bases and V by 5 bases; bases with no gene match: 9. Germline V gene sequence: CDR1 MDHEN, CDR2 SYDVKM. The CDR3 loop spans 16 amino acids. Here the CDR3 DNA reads TGTGCCAGCAGTCCAACAGGGGCGGGGATGAACACTGAAGCTTTCTTT. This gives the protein CASSPTGAGMNTEAFF. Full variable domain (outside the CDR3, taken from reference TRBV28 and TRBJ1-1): DVKVTQSSRYLVKRTGEKVFLECVQDMDHENMFWYRQDPGLGLRLIYFSYDVKMKEKGDIPEGYSVSREKKERFSLILESASTNQTSMYLCASSPTGAGMNTEAFFGQGTRLTVV.

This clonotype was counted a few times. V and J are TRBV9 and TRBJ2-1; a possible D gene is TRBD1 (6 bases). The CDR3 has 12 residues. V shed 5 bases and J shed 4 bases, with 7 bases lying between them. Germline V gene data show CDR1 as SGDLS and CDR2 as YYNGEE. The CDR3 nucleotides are TGTGCCAGCAGGGACAGATACAATGAGCAGTTCTTC. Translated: CASRDRYNEQFF. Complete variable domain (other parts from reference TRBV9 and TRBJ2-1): DSGVTQTPKHLITATGQRVTLRCSPRSGDLSVYWYQQSLDQGLQFLIQYYNGEERAKGNILERFSAQQFPDLHSELNLSSLELGDSALYFCASRDRYNEQFFGPGTRLTVL.

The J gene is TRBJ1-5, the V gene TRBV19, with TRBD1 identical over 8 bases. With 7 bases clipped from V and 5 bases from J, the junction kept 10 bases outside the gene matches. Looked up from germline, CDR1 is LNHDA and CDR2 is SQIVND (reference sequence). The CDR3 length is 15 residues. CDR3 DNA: TGTGCCAGTACCCCCCGCGGACAGGGTTATCAGCCCCAGCATTTT. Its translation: CASTPRGQGYQPQHF.